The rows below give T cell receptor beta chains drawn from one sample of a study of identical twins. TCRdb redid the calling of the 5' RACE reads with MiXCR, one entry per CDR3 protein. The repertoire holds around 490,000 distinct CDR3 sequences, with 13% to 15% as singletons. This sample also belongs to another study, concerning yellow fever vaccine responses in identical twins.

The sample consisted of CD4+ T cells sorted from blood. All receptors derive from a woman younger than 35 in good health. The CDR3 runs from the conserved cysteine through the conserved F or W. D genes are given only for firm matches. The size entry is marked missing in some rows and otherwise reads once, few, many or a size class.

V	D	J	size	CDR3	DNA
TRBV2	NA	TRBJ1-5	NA	CASRGEGNQPQHF	TGTGCCAGCAGGGGGGAGGGCAATCAGCCCCAGCATTTT
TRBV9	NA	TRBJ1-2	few	CASSADSFGYTF	TGTGCCAGCAGCGCGGACAGCTTTGGCTACACCTTC
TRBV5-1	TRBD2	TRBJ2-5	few	CASSLGGTSGIETQYF	TGCGCCAGCAGCTTGGGCGGGACTAGCGGGATCGAGACCCAGTACTTC
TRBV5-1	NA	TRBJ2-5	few	CASSLDFLSGETQYF	TGCGCCAGCAGCTTAGATTTCTTGAGCGGGGAGACCCAGTACTTC
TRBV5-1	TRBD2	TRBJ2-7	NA	CASSSDPGLEGVQYF	TGCGCCAGCAGCTCCGACCCGGGACTAGAGGGAGTGCAGTACTTC
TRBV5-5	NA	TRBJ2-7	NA	CASNKTYLADYEQYF	TGTGCCAGCAATAAAACCTATTTAGCGGACTACGAGCAGTACTTC
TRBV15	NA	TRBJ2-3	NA	CATSLGVSTDTQYF	TGTGCCACCAGCCTTGGGGTTAGCACAGATACGCAGTATTTT
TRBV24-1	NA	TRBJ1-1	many	CATSDASGGTEAFF	TGTGCCACCAGTGATGCGTCGGGGGGCACTGAAGCTTTCTTT
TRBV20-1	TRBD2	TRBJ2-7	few	CSAPDRTSGSYEQYF	TGCAGTGCCCCGGACCGGACTAGCGGGAGTTACGAGCAGTACTTC
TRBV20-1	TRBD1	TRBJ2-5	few	CSARDPQGARETQYF	TGCAGTGCTAGAGACCCACAGGGGGCTCGAGAGACCCAGTACTTC
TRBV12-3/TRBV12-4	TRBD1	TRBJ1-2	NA	CASSPGTGKAYYGYTF	TGTGCCAGCAGTCCAGGGACAGGGAAGGCCTACTATGGCTACACCTTC
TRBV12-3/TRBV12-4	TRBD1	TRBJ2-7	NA	CASSRQGIPGEQYF	TGTGCCAGCAGTCGACAGGGAATCCCGGGGGAGCAGTACTTC
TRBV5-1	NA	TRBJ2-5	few	CASSIGQNNRQETQYF	TGCGCCAGCAGCATAGGACAGAACAATCGCCAAGAGACCCAGTACTTC
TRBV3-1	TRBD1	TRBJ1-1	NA	CASSQEGQGWAAEAFF	TGTGCCAGCAGCCAAGAGGGACAGGGATGGGCAGCTGAAGCTTTCTTT
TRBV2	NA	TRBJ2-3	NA	CASRRASTDTQYF	TGTGCCAGCAGGCGGGCGAGCACAGATACGCAGTATTTT
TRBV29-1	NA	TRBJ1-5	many	CSVQGSNQPQHF	TGCAGCGTCCAGGGGAGCAATCAGCCCCAGCATTTT
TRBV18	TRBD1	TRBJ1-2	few	CASSRDRGSYGYTF	TGTGCCAGCTCACGGGACAGGGGGTCCTATGGCTACACCTTC
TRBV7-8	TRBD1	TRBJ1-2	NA	CASSQRDRLNYGYTF	TGTGCCAGCAGCCAACGGGACAGGCTTAACTATGGCTACACCTTC
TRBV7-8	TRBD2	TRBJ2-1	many	CASSLRTSGEPRNEQFF	TGTGCCAGCAGCCTTCGGACTAGCGGGGAACCCAGGAATGAGCAGTTCTTC
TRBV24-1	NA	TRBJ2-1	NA	CATSDAGTNYNEQFF	TGTGCCACCAGTGATGCCGGGACCAACTACAATGAGCAGTTCTTC
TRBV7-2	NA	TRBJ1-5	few	CASSLRADGSQPQHF	TGTGCCAGCAGCTTACGGGCAGATGGTAGCCAGCCCCAGCATTTT
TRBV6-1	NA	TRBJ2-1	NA	CASSEASAGHNEQFF	TGTGCCAGCAGTGAAGCTTCAGCCGGCCACAATGAGCAGTTCTTC
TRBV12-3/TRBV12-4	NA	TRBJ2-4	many	CASSFSVGNIQYF	TGTGCCAGCAGTTTTAGCGTGGGAAACATTCAGTACTTC
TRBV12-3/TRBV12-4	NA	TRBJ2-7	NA	CASKTGIPSEQYF	TGTGCCAGCAAGACCGGGATCCCCTCTGAGCAGTACTTC
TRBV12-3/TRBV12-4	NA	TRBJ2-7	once	CASSPFEQGYYEQYF	TGTGCCAGCAGTCCTTTTGAGCAGGGTTACTACGAGCAGTACTTC
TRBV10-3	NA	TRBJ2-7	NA	CAISVCGSTYSYEQYF	TGTGCCATCAGTGTGTGCGGGTCCACCTACTCCTACGAGCAGTACTTC
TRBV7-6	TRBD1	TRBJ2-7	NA	CASSLSDRTYEQYF	TGTGCCAGCAGCTTATCGGACAGGACCTACGAGCAGTACTTC
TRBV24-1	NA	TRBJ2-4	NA	CATSDWTVNIQYF	TGTGCCACCAGTGATTGGACAGTAAACATTCAGTACTTC
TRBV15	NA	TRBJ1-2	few	CATSRERWVTPDLGGYTF	TGTGCCACCAGCAGAGAGAGATGGGTCACCCCAGACCTAGGGGGCTACACCTTC
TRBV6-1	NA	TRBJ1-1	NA	CASSNSQPLNTEAFF	TGTGCCAGCAGTAATTCTCAGCCATTGAACACTGAAGCTTTCTTT
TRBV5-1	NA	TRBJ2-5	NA	CASSLRRDAASLAAAQYF	TGCGCCAGCAGTCTGAGGCGGGACGCGGCGAGTCTAGCAGCGGCCCAGTACTTC
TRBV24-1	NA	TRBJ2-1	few	CATSESMPVANEQFF	TGTGCCACCAGTGAGTCGATGCCAGTCGCCAATGAGCAGTTCTTC
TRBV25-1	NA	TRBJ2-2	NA	CASGGYTGELFF	TGTGCCAGCGGGGGGTACACCGGGGAGCTGTTTTTT
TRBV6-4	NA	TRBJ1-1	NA	CASSKTANTEAFF	TGTGCCAGCAGCAAGACAGCGAACACTGAAGCTTTCTTT
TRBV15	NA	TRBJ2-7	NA	CATSRGAGAYEQYF	TGTGCCACCAGCAGAGGGGCAGGGGCCTACGAGCAGTACTTC
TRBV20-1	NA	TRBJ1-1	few	CSARGGGLAEAFF	TGCAGTGCTAGAGGCGGAGGTCTCGCTGAAGCTTTCTTT
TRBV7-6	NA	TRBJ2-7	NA	CASSLLDGNEQYF	TGTGCCAGCAGCTTGCTGGATGGTAACGAGCAGTACTTC
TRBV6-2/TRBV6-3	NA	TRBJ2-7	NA	CASSFPITGRSSYEQYF	TGTGCCAGCAGTTTTCCCATCACAGGGCGAAGCTCCTACGAGCAGTACTTC
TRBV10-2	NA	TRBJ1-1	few	CASSDNGKLNTEAFF	TGCGCCAGCAGTGATAACGGAAAATTGAACACTGAAGCTTTCTTT
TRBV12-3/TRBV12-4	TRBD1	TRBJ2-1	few	CASSRTGRGHNEQFF	TGTGCCAGCAGTCGGACAGGGCGTGGTCACAATGAGCAGTTCTTC
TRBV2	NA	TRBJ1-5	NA	CASSGLGRVDGNQPQHF	TGTGCCAGCAGTGGACTGGGAAGGGTAGATGGCAATCAGCCCCAGCATTTT
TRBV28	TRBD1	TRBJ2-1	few	CASSLRGQGNYNEQFF	TGTGCCAGCAGTTTAAGAGGACAGGGGAACTACAATGAGCAGTTCTTC
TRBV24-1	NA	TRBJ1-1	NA	CATSDLGQSEAFF	TGTGCCACCAGTGACCTCGGACAGAGTGAAGCTTTCTTT
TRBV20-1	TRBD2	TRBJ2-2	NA	CSARELAGDTGELFF	TGCAGTGCTAGAGAGCTAGCGGGGGACACCGGGGAGCTGTTTTTT
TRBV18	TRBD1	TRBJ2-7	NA	CASSVQGAYEQYF	TGTGCCAGCTCAGTACAGGGGGCGTACGAGCAGTACTTC
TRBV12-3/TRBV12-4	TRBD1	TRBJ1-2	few	CASSYTGEYGYTF	TGTGCCAGCAGCTATACAGGGGAATATGGCTACACCTTC
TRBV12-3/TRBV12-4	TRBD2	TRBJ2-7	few	CASSLARGRRGGEQYF	TGTGCCAGCAGTTTAGCCCGGGGCAGACGCGGGGGCGAGCAGTACTTC
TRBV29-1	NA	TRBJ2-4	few	CSVEDHVAKNIQYF	TGCAGCGTTGAAGATCACGTAGCCAAAAACATTCAGTACTTC
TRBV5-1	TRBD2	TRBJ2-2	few	CASSLVPGTSATGELFF	TGCGCCAGCAGCTTGGTCCCCGGGACTAGCGCCACCGGGGAGCTGTTTTTT
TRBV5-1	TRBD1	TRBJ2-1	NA	CASSFDMDRGKSDEQFF	TGCGCCAGCAGCTTCGATATGGACAGGGGTAAAAGCGATGAGCAGTTCTTC
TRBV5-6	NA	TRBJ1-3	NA	CASSSRQVGNTIYF	TGTGCCAGCAGCTCTAGACAGGTTGGAAACACCATATATTTT
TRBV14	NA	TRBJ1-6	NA	CASSQDWATPLHF	TGTGCCAGCAGCCAAGACTGGGCTACACCCCTCCACTTT
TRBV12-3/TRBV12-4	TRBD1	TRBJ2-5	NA	CASSLTRDSRTGETQYF	TGTGCCAGCAGTCTGACTCGGGACAGTCGGACGGGAGAGACCCAGTACTTC
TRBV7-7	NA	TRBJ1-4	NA	CASSPDIGEKLFF	TGTGCCAGCAGCCCCGACATAGGGGAAAAACTGTTTTTT
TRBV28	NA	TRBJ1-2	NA	CATPNDSQRYGYTF	TGTGCCACCCCCAACGACAGCCAGCGGTATGGCTACACCTTC
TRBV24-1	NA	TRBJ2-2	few	CATSGAPGGEDITGELFF	TGTGCCACCAGTGGGGCCCCGGGGGGCGAGGACATCACCGGGGAGCTGTTTTTT
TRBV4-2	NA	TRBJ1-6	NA	CASSQSGSQNNSPLHF	TGTGCCAGCAGCCAGTCGGGGAGCCAAAATAATTCACCCCTCCACTTT
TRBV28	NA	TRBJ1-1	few	CASSFPPGNTEAFF	TGTGCCAGCAGTTTCCCCCCCGGGAACACTGAAGCTTTCTTT
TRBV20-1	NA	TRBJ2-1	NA	CSASQYEQFF	TGCAGTGCTTCCCAGTATGAGCAGTTCTTC